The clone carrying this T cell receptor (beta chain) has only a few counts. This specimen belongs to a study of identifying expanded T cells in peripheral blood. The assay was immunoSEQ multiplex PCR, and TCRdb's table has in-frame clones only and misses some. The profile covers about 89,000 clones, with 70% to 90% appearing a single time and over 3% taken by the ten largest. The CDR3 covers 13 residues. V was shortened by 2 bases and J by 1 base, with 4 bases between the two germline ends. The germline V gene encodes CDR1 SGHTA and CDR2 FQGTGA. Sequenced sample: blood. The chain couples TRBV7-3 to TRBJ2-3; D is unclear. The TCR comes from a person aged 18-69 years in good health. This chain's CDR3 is CASSLFGTDTQYF. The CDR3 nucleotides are TGTGCCAGCAGCTTATTTGGCACAGATACGCAGTATTTT. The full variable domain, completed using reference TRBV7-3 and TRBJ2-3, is GAGVSQTPSNKVTEKGKYVELRCDPISGHTALYWYRQSLGQGPEFLIYFQGTGAADDSGLPNDRFFAVRPEGSVSTLKIQRTERGDSAVYLCASSLFGTDTQYFGPGTRLTVL.